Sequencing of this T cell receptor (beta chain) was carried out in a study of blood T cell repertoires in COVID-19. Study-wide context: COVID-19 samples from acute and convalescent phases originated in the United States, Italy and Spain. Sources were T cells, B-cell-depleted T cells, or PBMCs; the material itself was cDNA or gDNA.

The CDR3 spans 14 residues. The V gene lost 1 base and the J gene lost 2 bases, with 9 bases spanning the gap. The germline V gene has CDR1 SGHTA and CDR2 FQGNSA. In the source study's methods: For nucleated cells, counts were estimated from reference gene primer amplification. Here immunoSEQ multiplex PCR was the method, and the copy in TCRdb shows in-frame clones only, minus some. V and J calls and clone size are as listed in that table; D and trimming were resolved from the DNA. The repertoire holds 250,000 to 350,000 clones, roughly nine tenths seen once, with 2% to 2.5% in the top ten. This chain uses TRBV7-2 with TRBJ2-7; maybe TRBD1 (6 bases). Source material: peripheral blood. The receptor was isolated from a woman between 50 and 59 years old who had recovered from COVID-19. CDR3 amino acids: CASSLVPGAYEQYF. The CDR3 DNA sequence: TGTGCCAGCAGCTTAGTACCAGGGGCCTACGAGCAGTACTTC.